The sequence of this TCR beta chain was determined in a study of beta chain features in type 1 diabetes. This clone turned up a few times. This sample also contains other DNA sequences that code for the same CDR3. Germline V gene lookup returns CDR1 SGDLS and CDR2 YYNGEE. Trimming removed 2 bases from V and 4 bases from J; junction bases left unmatched: 1. The CDR3 runs to 13 residues. The isolated RNA, all of it, was reverse transcribed, so expressed TCRB transcripts were what got sequenced. The assay was immunoSEQ multiplex PCR, and TCRdb's table has in-frame clones only and misses some. The sample consists of under 900,000 clones, about a sixth of them appearing once.

The sequence was collected from a woman aged 18 to 35 in good health. This chain joins TRBV9 and TRBJ2-3, with 7 positions matching TRBD2. Sequencing was performed on naive CD4+ T cells from blood. The CDR3 region is CASSVGGPDTQYF. CDR3 nucleotide sequence: TGTGCCAGCAGCGTGGGAGGGCCAGATACGCAGTATTTT.